Shown below are 24 T cell receptor beta chains from a single sample sequenced in a study of cytomegalovirus exposure and HLA in healthy donors. PCR amplification relied on 60 Vbeta primers (plus 13 Jbeta primers). Profiling relied on immunoSEQ multiplex PCR, and the TCRdb table lists in-frame clones only, not all of them. The data show fewer than 100,000 clones, with around three quarters seen just once and around 0.96% held by the top ten. Sequencing input: PBMCs. All receptors derive from a male donor in good health and CMV-seronegative.

This clone has only a few counts. The J gene is TRBJ1-1, the V gene TRBV6-1; a weak D match, TRBD1 (5 bases). The CDR3 has 14 residues. V was trimmed by 5 bases and J by 5 bases, leaving 15 bases between them. The germline V gene has CDR1 MNHNS and CDR2 SASEGT. The CDR3 sequence: CASSPRGLSTEAFF. The CDR3, as DNA: TGTGCCAGCAGTCCTCGGGGACTGTCGACTGAAGCTTTCTTT.

The chain couples TRBV7-8 to TRBJ2-3, with D possibly being TRBD1 (5 bases). This CDR3 contains 15 residues. Germline V gene sequence: CDR1 SGHVS, CDR2 FQNEAQ. V dropped 3 bases and J dropped 4 bases, with 14 bases sitting between them. As DNA, the CDR3 is TGTGCCAGCAGCTTTGACAGCTTCAGAGCAGATACGCAGTATTTT. Amino acid sequence: CASSFDSFRADTQYF.

The rearrangement uses TRBV7-3 and TRBJ2-1, with TRBD2 identical over 8 bases. The CDR3 consists of 15 residues. Per the germline V gene, CDR1 is SGHTA and CDR2 is FQGTGA. The ends lost 0 bases at V and 2 bases at J; junction bases unmatched: 0. CDR3 region: CASSLTSGAYNEQFF. Written as DNA, the CDR3 is TGTGCCAGCAGCTTAACTAGCGGGGCCTACAATGAGCAGTTCTTC.

The genes are TRBV7-7 and TRBJ1-1; the D is unclear. V lost 5 bases, J lost 3 bases, and 16 bases lay in between. The germline CDR1 and CDR2 sequences are SSHAT and FNYEAQ (reference sequence). The CDR3 runs 15 residues. The CDR3 spells CASSPNAHPDTEAFF. In nucleotides, the CDR3 is TGTGCCAGCAGCCCCAACGCCCACCCGGACACTGAAGCTTTCTTT.

The chain couples TRBV10-3 to TRBJ2-7; D ambiguous. V lost 6 bases, J lost 0 bases, and 12 bases lay in between. The V gene's germline CDR1 is ENHRY and CDR2 SYGVKD. The CDR3 has 14 residues. DNA for the CDR3: TGTGCCATCAGGGCAGGCCAACCCTCCTACGAGCAGTACTTC. As protein: CAIRAGQPSYEQYF.

This clone was detected only once. The chain has TRBV9 and TRBJ2-3, with D maybe TRBD2 (5 bases). CDR1 is SGDLS, CDR2 YYNGEE, per germline. V lost 4 bases and J lost 0, with 12 bases in between. This CDR3 has 15 residues. Here the CDR3 reads CASSLGVVSTDTQYF. As DNA, the CDR3 is TGTGCCAGCAGCCTCGGGGTGGTTAGCACAGATACGCAGTATTTT.

CDR3 loop: CASSFGGGGANGYTF. CDR3 DNA: TGTGCCAGCAGCTTTGGTGGGGGGGGCGCGAATGGCTACACCTTC. The chain combines TRBV7-9 with TRBJ1-2; D may be TRBD1 (6 bases). The germline V gene has CDR1 SEHNR and CDR2 FQNEAQ (reference sequence). V lost 3 bases and J lost 6, with 17 bases in between. This CDR3 spans 15 amino acids.

The CDR3 nucleotides are TGTGCCAGCAGCCTTGACAGGGAACTGTATGGCTACACCTTC. Its protein product is CASSLDRELYGYTF. The chain links TRBV5-4 to TRBJ1-2; 7 bases line up with TRBD1. Germline CDR1 and CDR2: SGHNT and YYREEE (reference sequence). The length of the CDR3 is 14 residues. Trimming removed 4 bases from V and 5 bases from J; junction bases left unmatched: 8.

This rearrangement joins TRBV5-1 to TRBJ2-3; 9 bases align to TRBD1. The germline V gene encodes CDR1 SGHRS and CDR2 YFSETQ. The ends lost 4 bases at V and 3 bases at J; junction bases unmatched: 6. This CDR3 comprises 15 residues. CDR3 bases: TGCGCCAGCAGCAGCGGACAGGGGACGACAGATACGCAGTATTTT. Its translation is CASSSGQGTTDTQYF.

The chain carries TRBV6-1 and TRBJ2-2; possible D gene TRBD1, 6 bases. CDR1 and CDR2 (germline): MNHNS, SASEGT. The CDR3 is 15 amino acids. Trimming shortened V by 1 base and J by 3 bases, and 9 bases separated the two germline ends. The DNA for the CDR3 is TGTGCCAGCAGTGAAGACAGGGTAGACACCGGGGAGCTGTTTTTT. It specifies CASSEDRVDTGELFF.

The J gene is TRBJ2-1, the V gene TRBV5-1; D remains ambiguous. V lost 0 bases to trimming and J lost 0 bases, with 7 bases between them. CDR1 is SGHRS, CDR2 YFSETQ, per germline. The CDR3 contains 15 residues. CDR3 loop: CASSLVQSSYNEQFF. CDR3 DNA sequence: TGCGCCAGCAGCTTGGTACAGAGCTCCTACAATGAGCAGTTCTTC.

This sequence joins TRBV12-5 and TRBJ1-3; no reliable D call. The CDR3 is 14 amino acids. Germline assignment: CDR1 LGHNT and CDR2 FRNRAP. In DNA form, the CDR3 reads TGTGCCCCCCTCGGGAGCATCTCTGGAAACACCATATATTTT. Translated, it gives CAPLGSISGNTIYF.

V is TRBV7-9 and J is TRBJ1-4; D not resolved. Germline CDR1 is SEHNR and CDR2 is FQNEAQ (reference sequence). Deletions cut 1 base from V and 7 bases from J, with 13 bases between. CDR3 length: 15 amino acids. The CDR3 sequence: CASSLVVDGSEKLFF. As DNA, the CDR3 is TGTGCCAGCAGCTTAGTGGTGGACGGGAGTGAAAAACTGTTTTTT. The whole variable domain, filled in from reference TRBV7-9 and TRBJ1-4, reads DTGVSQNPRHKITKRGQNVTFRCDPISEHNRLYWYRQTLGQGPEFLTYFQNEAQLEKSRLLSDRFSAERPKGSFSTLEIQRTEQGDSAMYLCASSLVVDGSEKLFFGSGTQLSVL.

The genes are TRBV5-1 and TRBJ2-7, with 14 bases aligning to TRBD2. The V gene end was trimmed by 5 bases and the J gene end by 3 bases; junction bases not matched to a gene: 19. Germline assignment: CDR1 SGHRS and CDR2 YFSETQ. The CDR3 spans 20 residues. CDR3: CASSPIQLRGTSGRIYEQYF. Written as DNA, the CDR3 is TGCGCCAGCAGTCCAATTCAACTCAGGGGGACTAGCGGGAGAATCTACGAGCAGTACTTC.

This chain connects TRBV5-1 to TRBJ2-7; D possibly corresponds to TRBD1 (5 bases). Germline CDR1 reads SGHRS; CDR2 reads YFSETQ. The V end was cut by 5 bases, the J end by 2 bases, with 14 bases between. CDR3 length: 14 amino acids. CDR3 nucleotide sequence: TGCGCCAGCAGAGTGCCAGACAGAGCCTACGAGCAGTACTTC. Encoded protein: CASRVPDRAYEQYF.

This clone was counted a single time. The chain recombines TRBV5-6 with TRBJ2-1; 7 bases fit TRBD1. The CDR3 runs 16 residues. Germline assignment: CDR1 SGHDT and CDR2 YYEEEE. Trimming removed 4 bases from V and 3 bases from J; junction bases left unmatched: 10. The CDR3 reads CASSPETGSVYNEQFF. The CDR3 DNA is TGTGCCAGCAGCCCCGAGACAGGGTCTGTCTACAATGAGCAGTTCTTC.

V and J are TRBV7-2 and TRBJ2-1; TRBD2 matches 9 bases. This CDR3 spans 15 amino acids. J lost 6 bases, V lost 3 bases, and 6 bases had no gene match. Germline lookup yields CDR1 SGHTA and CDR2 FQGNSA. The CDR3 coding sequence is TGTGCCAGCAGCTTGGCGGGACTAGCCCCCAATGAGCAGTTCTTC. Its protein is CASSLAGLAPNEQFF.

In this sample, this clone turned up once. The J gene is TRBJ2-3, the V gene TRBV9; 9 bases fit TRBD1. Germline V gene data show CDR1 as SGDLS and CDR2 as YYNGEE. This CDR3 region has 15 residues. Trimming cost V 1 base and J 4 bases; bases outside gene matches: 4. CDR3 DNA sequence: TGTGCCAGCAGCGTATTCACAGGGGGCGCAGATACGCAGTATTTT. Protein product: CASSVFTGGADTQYF. Combining the CDR3 with reference TRBV9 and TRBJ2-3 gives the whole variable domain DSGVTQTPKHLITATGQRVTLRCSPRSGDLSVYWYQQSLDQGLQFLIQYYNGEERAKGNILERFSAQQFPDLHSELNLSSLELGDSALYFCASSVFTGGADTQYFGPGTRLTVL.

In its sample, this clone was seen once. This chain connects TRBV9 to TRBJ2-3; the match to TRBD2 covers 8 bases. Trimming cost V 4 bases and J 4 bases; bases outside gene matches: 14. This CDR3 is 17 amino acids long. In germline, CDR1 is SGDLS, CDR2 YYNGEE. The CDR3, as DNA: TGTGCCAGCAGCAGGGCTCGCGGAGCGGGGGTGGCAGATACGCAGTATTTT. Its protein product is CASSRARGAGVADTQYF.

This chain uses TRBV27 with TRBJ2-3, with D perhaps TRBD1 (6 bases). The CDR3 totals 16 residues. CDR1 MNHEY and CDR2 SMNVEV come from the germline V gene (reference sequence). V shed 5 bases and J shed 0 bases, with 15 bases lying between them. The CDR3 here is CASSPGTPWSTDTQYF. The CDR3 coding sequence is TGTGCCAGCAGTCCCGGGACACCCTGGAGCACAGATACGCAGTATTTT.

The V call is TRBV4-1, the J call TRBJ1-5; TRBD1 is a possible D gene (5 bases). Germline CDR1 MGHRA, CDR2 YSYEKL. Trimming took 1 base from V and 3 from J, leaving 16 bases between them. CDR3 length: 17 amino acids. CDR3 loop: CASSQVPPDSSNQPQHF. CDR3 DNA sequence: TGCGCCAGCAGCCAAGTCCCCCCCGACAGCTCCAATCAGCCCCAGCATTTT.

This clone was counted a single time. The genes are TRBV28 and TRBJ1-1, with 11 bases that match TRBD1. Germline V gene sequence: CDR1 MDHEN, CDR2 SYDVKM. The CDR3 length is 17 residues. Trimming removed 5 bases from V and 2 bases from J; junction bases left unmatched: 10. The DNA of the CDR3 is TGTGCCAGCAGTCCGCTCTGGACAGGGGGCCTTAACACTGAAGCTTTCTTT. Encoded protein: CASSPLWTGGLNTEAFF.

The gene calls are TRBV5-4 and TRBJ2-3; D is possibly TRBD2 (6 bases). V was cut by 0 bases and J by 3 bases, with 8 bases left in between. Germline values: CDR1 SGHNT, CDR2 YYREEE (reference sequence). The CDR3 loop spans 14 amino acids. The CDR3, as DNA: TGTGCCAGCAGCTTGGCACGGGAGACAGATACGCAGTATTTT. Encoded protein: CASSLARETDTQYF.

This chain connects TRBV29-1 to TRBJ2-5, with 10 bases fitting TRBD1. Trimming took 3 bases from V and 4 from J; bases not matched to a gene: 5. Per the germline V gene, CDR1 is SQVTM and CDR2 is ANQGSEA. The CDR3 has 14 amino acids. The CDR3 sequence: CSVDLTGGRETQYF. The CDR3 DNA sequence: TGCAGCGTTGATCTGACAGGGGGCAGAGAGACCCAGTACTTC.